The present T cell receptor beta chain was sequenced within a study of T-cell memory formation after mild COVID-19. Study overall: Clustering of TCRs was largely donor specific.

A single record per CDR3 protein comes from TCRdb applying MiXCR to the 5' RACE reads. Of more than 250,000 distinct CDR3 sequences listed, 15% to 20% were seen once; the top ten hold around 23%. This clonotype came up many times. Its antigen is unidentified. There are 14 residues in the CDR3. Germline V CDR1 and CDR2: SGHTA, FQGTGA. V lost 4 bases, J lost 0 bases, and 6 bases lay in between. Whole-study results and caveats: Pre-infection memory carried some responding clones, suggesting that cross-reactive memory joined.

The chain joins TRBV7-3 to TRBJ2-2, with TRBD1 as a possible D gene (6 bases). The sequence was collected from a man aged 18 to 29 who had mild COVID-19 (a few samples of this study predate the infection). Cell type and time point are not known. The sequenced sample consisted of PBMCs or a T cell subset sorted from them (not recorded which). In DNA form, the CDR3 reads TGTGCCAGCAGCTGGACAGCGAACACCGGGGAGCTGTTTTTT. This gives the protein CASSWTANTGELFF. The full variable domain, rest sourced from reference TRBV7-3 and TRBJ2-2, is GAGVSQTPSNKVTEKGKYVELRCDPISGHTALYWYRQSLGQGPEFLIYFQGTGAADDSGLPNDRFFAVRPEGSVSTLKIQRTERGDSAVYLCASSWTANTGELFFGEGSRLTVL.